Listed here are 16 T cell receptor beta chains from one sample, sequenced in a study of shared clonotypes between healthy human individuals (dated by TCRdb to between 2020 and 2021). Library prep was done by the immunoSEQ multiplex PCR assay. TCRdb obtained this table from immuneACCESS and retained in-frame rearrangements with V and J assigned. These tables miss some clones; where compared with another copy, unresolved V genes account for less than half of the shortfall, and the remainder is unexplained. A total of 150,000 to 200,000 clones appear in this sample, roughly 70% of them only once. 10% of the sample goes to the ten largest clones. Sequencing input: memory CD4+ T cells sorted from blood. The sample's cell subset or site label, in plain terms: CD45RA-negative fraction. These receptors originate from a man aged 25 to 45 in good health.

The chain couples TRBV11-3 to TRBJ2-7, with D perhaps matching TRBD2 (5 bases). CDR3 length: 14 amino acids. V shed 6 bases and J shed 3 bases, with 15 bases lying between them. The germline V gene encodes CDR1 SGHNT and CDR2 YENEEA. The CDR3 loop is CASSRSGSSYEQYF. The CDR3 coding sequence is TGTGCCAGCAGTCGTTCGGGGAGTAGCTACGAGCAGTACTTC.

The chain recombines TRBV11-2 with TRBJ2-1; the D gene is possibly TRBD2 (5 bases). V gave up 1 base and J gave up 0 bases, with 7 bases separating them. Germline values: CDR1 SGHAT, CDR2 FQNNGV. There are 15 residues in the CDR3. CDR3 sequence reads: CASSLGRVSYNEQFF. The CDR3 DNA follows: TGTGCCAGCAGCTTAGGGCGGGTCTCCTACAATGAGCAGTTCTTC.

This chain uses TRBV7-9 with TRBJ1-2, with D unresolved. Germline V gene sequence: CDR1 SEHNR, CDR2 FQNEAQ (reference sequence). This CDR3 is built from 11 residues. The ends were cut back, 5 bases at V and 4 bases at J, with 5 bases in the middle. CDR3 nucleotide sequence: TGTGCCAGCAGCCAGTCCTATGGCTACACCTTC. It is translated as CASSQSYGYTF. Based on the CDR3 plus reference TRBV7-9 and TRBJ1-2, the full variable domain is DTGVSQNPRHKITKRGQNVTFRCDPISEHNRLYWYRQTLGQGPEFLTYFQNEAQLEKSRLLSDRFSAERPKGSFSTLEIQRTEQGDSAMYLCASSQSYGYTFGSGTRLTVV.

The chain is built from TRBV7-8 and TRBJ2-5; no clear D gene. V gave up 0 bases and J gave up 5 bases, with 4 bases separating them. CDR3 size: 12 residues. Germline V lookup: CDR1 SGHVS, CDR2 FQNEAQ. This chain's CDR3 is CASSLAFETQYF. The CDR3 region has the DNA TGTGCCAGCAGCTTAGCATTTGAGACCCAGTACTTC.

This chain links TRBV15 with TRBJ2-1; 8 positions match TRBD2. From germline, CDR1 is LNHNV and CDR2 YYDKDF (reference sequence). There are 13 residues in the CDR3. Trimming cost V 1 base and J 13 bases; bases outside gene matches: 6. The CDR3 DNA reads TGTGCCACCAGCAGAGGTCGGGAGGGAGGACAGTTCTTC. It yields the protein CATSRGREGGQFF.

The chain is built from TRBV6-5 and TRBJ1-4; TRBD1 agrees at 7 bases. The V gene's germline CDR1 is MNHEY and CDR2 SVGAGI. The length of the CDR3 is 16 residues. Trimming cost V 2 bases and J 5 bases; bases outside gene matches: 8. The DNA for the CDR3 is TGTGCCAGCAGTTACACATGGGACAGAGGGAATGAAAAACTGTTTTTT. Its protein is CASSYTWDRGNEKLFF.

Concerning this clone: At the DNA level, this CDR3 is encoded by other sequences in the same sample as well. The chain combines TRBV6-5 with TRBJ2-1; TRBD2 aligns across 7 bases. This CDR3 is built from 16 residues. Germline V gene lookup returns CDR1 MNHEY and CDR2 SVGAGI. The J segment lost 0 bases and the V segment lost 0 bases, leaving 2 bases of the junction unmatched. The CDR3 protein is CASSYSGGSSYNEQFF. CDR3 nucleotide sequence: TGTGCCAGCAGTTACTCGGGAGGGAGCTCCTACAATGAGCAGTTCTTC.

On this clone: One end of the junction fails to match germline, which may point to a read error. The chain links TRBV5-5 to TRBJ1-1; D unresolved. The CDR3 has 16 amino acids. In germline, CDR1 is SGHKS, CDR2 YYEKEE (reference sequence). The DNA for the CDR3 is TGTGCAAGCAGGAACAGTTACCCACGGAGGAGGACTGAAGCTTTCTTT. This encodes CASRNSYPRRRTEAFF.

V and J are TRBV10-3 and TRBJ2-1; 9 positions agree with TRBD2. The CDR3 is made up of 15 amino acids. Germline V lookup: CDR1 ENHRY, CDR2 SYGVKD. Trimming removed 10 bases from V and 0 bases from J; junction bases left unmatched: 7. CDR3 amino acids: CASHGTSSSYNEQFF. CDR3 DNA: TGTGCCAGCCACGGGACTAGCTCCTCCTACAATGAGCAGTTCTTC.

The V gene is TRBV9, the J gene TRBJ2-7; the match to TRBD2 covers 8 bases. V lost 3 bases and J lost 0; bases outside the gene matches: 5. Germline CDR1 is SGDLS and CDR2 is YYNGEE. The CDR3 runs 15 residues. The CDR3 DNA reads as TGTGCCAGCAGCGCGGGGCTAGCGGGCTCCTACGAGCAGTACTTC. Amino acids: CASSAGLAGSYEQYF.

The chain has TRBV7-6 and TRBJ1-1; D is unresolved. The V end lost 3 bases, the J end lost 3 bases, and 8 bases lay between the germline ends. This CDR3 is built from 13 residues. Germline loops: CDR1 SGHVS, CDR2 FNYEAQ. DNA for the CDR3: TGTGCCAGCAGCTTGCAGGCAGACACTGAAGCTTTCTTT. Translating gives CASSLQADTEAFF. The full variable domain, with the rest looked up from reference TRBV7-6 and TRBJ1-1, is GAGVSQSPRYKVTKRGQDVALRCDPISGHVSLYWYRQALGQGPEFLTYFNYEAQQDKSGLPNDRFSAERPEGSISTLTIQRTEQRDSAMYRCASSLQADTEAFFGQGTRLTVV.

This sequence joins TRBV11-2 and TRBJ2-3; D gene unclear. Germline loops: CDR1 SGHAT, CDR2 FQNNGV. Trimming cost V 5 bases and J 0 bases, with 12 bases left between them. This CDR3 comprises 15 residues. The CDR3 DNA reads TGTGCCAGCAGCCCTAACTTGGGGAGCACAGATACGCAGTATTTT. Translating it yields CASSPNLGSTDTQYF.

The V and J genes are TRBV4-3 and TRBJ2-7; weak D call: TRBD1 (5 bases). The germline V and J ends were trimmed by 4 bases and 6 bases, with 19 bases remaining between them. This CDR3 region has 15 residues. Germline V gene data show CDR1 as LGHNA and CDR2 as YSLEER. The CDR3 DNA sequence: TGCGCCAGCAGCCCCGCAGGGCCTGGCAAAGGCGAGCAGTACTTC. Translating it yields CASSPAGPGKGEQYF.

This rearrangement joins TRBV6-1 to TRBJ2-1, with 11 nucleotides matching TRBD2. The CDR3 length is 15 residues. Germline loops: CDR1 MNHNS, CDR2 SASEGT. The trim removed 5 bases at V and 4 bases at J, leaving 4 bases unmatched. The CDR3 coding sequence is TGTGCCAGCAGTCCCACTAGCGGGAGTTACAATGAGCAGTTCTTC. This encodes CASSPTSGSYNEQFF.

V usage is TRBV5-4 and J usage is TRBJ2-5; possibly TRBD2 for D (6 bases). CDR1 is SGHNT and CDR2 is YYREEE in the germline V gene (reference sequence). CDR3 length: 16 amino acids. V shed 3 bases and J shed 3 bases, with 18 bases lying between them. CDR3 residues: CASSSISGLSKETQYF. CDR3 sequence (DNA): TGTGCCAGCAGCTCCATTAGCGGACTATCAAAAGAGACCCAGTACTTC.

This clone showed up many times. The DNA for the CDR3 is TGTGCCACCAGCAGAGCAGGCTCGAACACTGAAGCTTTCTTT. Translation gives CATSRAGSNTEAFF. This chain connects TRBV15 to TRBJ1-1; D is ambiguous. V lost 1 base and J 1 base, leaving 7 bases between the germline ends. Germline assignment: CDR1 LNHNV and CDR2 YYDKDF (reference sequence). This CDR3 is 14 amino acids long.